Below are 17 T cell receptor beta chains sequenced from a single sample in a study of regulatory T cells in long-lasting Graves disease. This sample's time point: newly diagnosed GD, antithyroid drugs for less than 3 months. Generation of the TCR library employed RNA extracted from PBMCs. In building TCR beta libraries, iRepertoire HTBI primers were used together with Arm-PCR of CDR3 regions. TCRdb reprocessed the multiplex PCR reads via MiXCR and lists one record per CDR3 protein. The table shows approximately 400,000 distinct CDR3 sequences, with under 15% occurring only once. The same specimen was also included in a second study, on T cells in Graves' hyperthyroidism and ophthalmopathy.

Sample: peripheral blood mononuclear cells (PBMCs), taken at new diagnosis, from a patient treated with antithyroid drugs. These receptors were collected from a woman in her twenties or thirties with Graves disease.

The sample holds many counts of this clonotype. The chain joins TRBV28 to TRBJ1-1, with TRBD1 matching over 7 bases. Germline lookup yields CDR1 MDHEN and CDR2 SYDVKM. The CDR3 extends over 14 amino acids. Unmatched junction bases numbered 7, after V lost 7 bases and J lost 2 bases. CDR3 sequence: CASTNRGLNTEAFF. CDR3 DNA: TGTGCCAGCACCAACAGGGGTCTCAACACTGAAGCTTTCTTT.

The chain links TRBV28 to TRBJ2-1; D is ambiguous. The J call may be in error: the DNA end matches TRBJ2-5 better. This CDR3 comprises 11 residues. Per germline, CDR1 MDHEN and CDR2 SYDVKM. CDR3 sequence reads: CATAERETQYF. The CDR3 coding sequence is TGTGCCACAGCAGAAAGGGAGACCCAGTACTTC.

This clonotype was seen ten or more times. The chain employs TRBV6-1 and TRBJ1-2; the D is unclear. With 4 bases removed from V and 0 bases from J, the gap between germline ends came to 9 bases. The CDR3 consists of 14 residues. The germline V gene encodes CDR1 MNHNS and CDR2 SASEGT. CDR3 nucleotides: TGTGCCAGCAGTGCACTCACCACTAACTATGGCTACACCTTC. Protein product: CASSALTTNYGYTF.

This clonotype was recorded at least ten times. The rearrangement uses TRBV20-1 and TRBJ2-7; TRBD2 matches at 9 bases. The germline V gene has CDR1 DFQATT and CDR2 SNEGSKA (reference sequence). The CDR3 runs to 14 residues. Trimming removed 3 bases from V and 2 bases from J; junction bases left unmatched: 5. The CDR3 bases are TGCAGTGCTAGCACTAGCGGGCGGACCTACGAGCAGTACTTC. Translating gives CSASTSGRTYEQYF.

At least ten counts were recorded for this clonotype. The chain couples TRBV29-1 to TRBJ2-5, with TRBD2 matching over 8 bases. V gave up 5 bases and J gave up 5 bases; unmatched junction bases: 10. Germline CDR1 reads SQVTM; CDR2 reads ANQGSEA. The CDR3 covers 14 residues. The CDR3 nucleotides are TGCAGCGTTTCCCTACGACTAGCGAGGGAGACCCAGTACTTC. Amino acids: CSVSLRLARETQYF.

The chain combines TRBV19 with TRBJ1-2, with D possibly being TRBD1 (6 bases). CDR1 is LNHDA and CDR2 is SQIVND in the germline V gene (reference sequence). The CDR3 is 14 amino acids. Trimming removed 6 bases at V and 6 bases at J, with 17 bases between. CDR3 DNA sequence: TGTGCCAGTAGGGAGAGGGGGTGGATGGATGGCTACACCTTC. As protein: CASRERGWMDGYTF.

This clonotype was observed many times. The CDR3 sequence is CASSQGDTQYF. The CDR3 bases are TGTGCCAGCAGCCAAGGGGATACGCAGTATTTT. The chain combines TRBV3-1 with TRBJ2-3; D not resolved. V was clipped by 1 base and J by 6 bases, with 2 bases between them. The CDR3 is 11 residues long. CDR1 is LGHDT, CDR2 YNNKEL, per germline (reference sequence).

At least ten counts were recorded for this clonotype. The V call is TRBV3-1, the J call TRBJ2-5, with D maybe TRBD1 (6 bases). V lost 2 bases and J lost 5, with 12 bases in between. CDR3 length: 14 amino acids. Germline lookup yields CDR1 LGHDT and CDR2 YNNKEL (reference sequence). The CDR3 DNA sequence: TGTGCCAGCAGCCAACCTAACAGGGTTGAGACCCAGTACTTC. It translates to CASSQPNRVETQYF.

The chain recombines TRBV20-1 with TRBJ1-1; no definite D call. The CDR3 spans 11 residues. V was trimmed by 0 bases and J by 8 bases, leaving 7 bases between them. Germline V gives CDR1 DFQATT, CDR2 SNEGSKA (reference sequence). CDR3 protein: CSARDSGEAFF. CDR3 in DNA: TGCAGTGCTAGAGATTCCGGGGAAGCTTTCTTT.

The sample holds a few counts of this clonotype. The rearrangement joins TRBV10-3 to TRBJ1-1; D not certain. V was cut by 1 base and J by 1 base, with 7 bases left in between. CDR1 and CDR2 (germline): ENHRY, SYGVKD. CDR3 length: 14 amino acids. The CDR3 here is CAISEYSGNTEAFF. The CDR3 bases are TGTGCCATCAGTGAGTACAGCGGGAACACTGAAGCTTTCTTT.

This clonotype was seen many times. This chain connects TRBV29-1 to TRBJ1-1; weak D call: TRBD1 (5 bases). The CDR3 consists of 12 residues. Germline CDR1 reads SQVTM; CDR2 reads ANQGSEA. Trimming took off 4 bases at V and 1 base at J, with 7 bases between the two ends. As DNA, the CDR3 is TGCAGCGTTGGGGACCGGAACACTGAAGCTTTCTTT. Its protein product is CSVGDRNTEAFF. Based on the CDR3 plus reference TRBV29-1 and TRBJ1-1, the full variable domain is SAVISQKPSRDICQRGTSLTIQCQVDSQVTMMFWYRQQPGQSLTLIATANQGSEATYESGFVIDKFPISRPNLTFSTLTVSNMSPEDSSIYLCSVGDRNTEAFFGQGTRLTVV.

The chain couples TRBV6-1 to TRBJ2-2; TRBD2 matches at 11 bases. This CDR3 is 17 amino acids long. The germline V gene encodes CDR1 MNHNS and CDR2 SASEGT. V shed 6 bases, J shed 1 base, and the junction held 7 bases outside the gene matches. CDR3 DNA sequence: TGTGCCAGCAGCCTCCTGGGGACTAGCGGGAACACCGGGGAGCTGTTTTTT. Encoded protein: CASSLLGTSGNTGELFF.

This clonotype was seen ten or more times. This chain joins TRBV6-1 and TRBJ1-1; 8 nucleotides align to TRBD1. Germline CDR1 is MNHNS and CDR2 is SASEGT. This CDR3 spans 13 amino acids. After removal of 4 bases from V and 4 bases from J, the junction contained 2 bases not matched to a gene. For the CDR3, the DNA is TGTGCCAGCAGTGGGACAGGGCTCACTGAAGCTTTCTTT. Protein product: CASSGTGLTEAFF.

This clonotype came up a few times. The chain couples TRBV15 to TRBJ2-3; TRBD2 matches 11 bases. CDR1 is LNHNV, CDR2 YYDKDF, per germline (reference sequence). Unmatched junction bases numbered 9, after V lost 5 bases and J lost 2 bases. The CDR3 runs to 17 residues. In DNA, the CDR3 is TGTGCCACCAGCCAGAGGCTAGCGGGAGGATACACAGATACGCAGTATTTT. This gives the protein CATSQRLAGGYTDTQYF.

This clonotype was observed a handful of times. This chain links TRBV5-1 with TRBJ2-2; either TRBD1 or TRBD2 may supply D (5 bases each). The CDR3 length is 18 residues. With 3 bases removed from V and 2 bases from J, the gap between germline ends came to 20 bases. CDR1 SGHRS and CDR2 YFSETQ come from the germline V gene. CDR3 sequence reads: CASSSWFHRDGNTGELFF. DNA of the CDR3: TGCGCCAGCAGCTCGTGGTTCCACCGGGACGGAAACACCGGGGAGCTGTTTTTT.

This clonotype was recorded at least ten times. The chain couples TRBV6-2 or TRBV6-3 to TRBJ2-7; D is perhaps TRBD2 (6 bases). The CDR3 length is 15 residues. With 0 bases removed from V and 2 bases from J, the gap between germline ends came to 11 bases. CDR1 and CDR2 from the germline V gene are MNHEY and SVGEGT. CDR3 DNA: TGTGCCAGCAGTTACTCGGAGGGCCGGGCCTACGAGCAGTACTTC. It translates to CASSYSEGRAYEQYF.

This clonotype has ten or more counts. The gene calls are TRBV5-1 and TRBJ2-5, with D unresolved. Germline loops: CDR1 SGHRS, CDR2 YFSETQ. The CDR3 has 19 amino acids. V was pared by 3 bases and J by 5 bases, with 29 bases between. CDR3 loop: CASSWPHPRTDLQRETQYF. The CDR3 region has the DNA TGCGCCAGCAGCTGGCCCCACCCTAGGACGGACCTTCAGAGGGAGACCCAGTACTTC.